Shown below are 25 T cell receptor beta chains from a single sample sequenced in a study of blood T cell repertoires in COVID-19. The method was immunoSEQ multiplex PCR; TCRdb's version includes in-frame clones alone and lacks a portion of them. The data show a few hundred thousand clones, 84% seen once. Sequencing was performed on peripheral blood. These receptors were collected from a woman of 80 years or more with active or convalescent COVID-19.

The chain combines TRBV29-1 with TRBJ1-1; TRBD1 matches 8 bases. CDR3 length equals 13 residues. Trimming at V came to 7 bases and at J to 5 bases, leaving 9 bases not matched to a gene. Germline CDR1 and CDR2: SQVTM and ANQGSEA. The DNA for the CDR3 is TGCAGCGCACGACAGGGGCGATGGACTGAAGCTTTCTTT. It specifies CSARQGRWTEAFF.

The genes are TRBV11-3 and TRBJ2-1, with D perhaps TRBD2 (6 bases). Germline V gene lookup returns CDR1 SGHNT and CDR2 YENEEA. Trimming took 5 bases from V and 7 from J, leaving 18 bases between them. The CDR3 has 15 residues. CDR3 loop: CASSTGLLPGNEQFF. DNA of the CDR3: TGTGCCAGCAGCACGGGACTGCTACCCGGGAATGAGCAGTTCTTC.

The rearrangement links TRBV4-1 to TRBJ1-1, with 9 bases aligning to TRBD1. The CDR3 is 16 amino acids. Per germline, CDR1 MGHRA and CDR2 YSYEKL. Unmatched junction bases numbered 7, after V lost 0 bases and J lost 5 bases. The CDR3 DNA is TGCGCCAGCAGCCAAGACGTCGGGACAGGGAGGACTGAAGCTTTCTTT. It specifies CASSQDVGTGRTEAFF.

J is TRBJ1-2 and V is TRBV5-1; 7 bases are shared with TRBD1. CDR3 length equals 13 residues. Germline assignment: CDR1 SGHRS and CDR2 YFSETQ. Trimming at V came to 7 bases and at J to 5 bases, leaving 8 bases not matched to a gene. The CDR3 is CASSPTGWYGYTF. The CDR3 coding sequence is TGCGCCAGCTCCCCGACAGGGTGGTATGGCTACACCTTC.

J is TRBJ1-1 and V is TRBV9; D is ambiguous. The CDR3 loop spans 13 amino acids. V shed 4 bases and J shed 1 base, with 8 bases lying between them. Per germline, CDR1 SGDLS and CDR2 YYNGEE. The CDR3, as DNA: TGTGCCAGCAGCCCCCTTCGGAACACTGAAGCTTTCTTT. Its translation is CASSPLRNTEAFF.

This chain links TRBV29-1 with TRBJ1-1; 11 bases fit TRBD1. The CDR3 sequence is 15 residues long. Losses at the gene ends were 5 bases for V and 1 base for J; bases not matched to a gene: 6. Germline V CDR1 and CDR2: SQVTM, ANQGSEA. The CDR3, as DNA: TGCAGCGTTCGCCGGGACAGGGGGTGGAACACTGAAGCTTTCTTT. Translated, it gives CSVRRDRGWNTEAFF. Full variable domain (remainder filled in from reference TRBV29-1 and TRBJ1-1): SAVISQKPSRDICQRGTSLTIQCQVDSQVTMMFWYRQQPGQSLTLIATANQGSEATYESGFVIDKFPISRPNLTFSTLTVSNMSPEDSSIYLCSVRRDRGWNTEAFFGQGTRLTVV.

The chain is built from TRBV9 and TRBJ2-2; possible D gene TRBD2, 6 bases. V was pared by 0 bases and J by 3 bases, with 6 bases between. The V gene's germline CDR1 is SGDLS and CDR2 YYNGEE. The CDR3 consists of 14 residues. This chain's CDR3 is CASSVAGDTGELFF. The DNA of the CDR3 is TGTGCCAGCAGCGTAGCGGGGGACACCGGGGAGCTGTTTTTT.

V usage is TRBV19 and J usage is TRBJ2-1, with D uncertain. CDR1 and CDR2 (germline): LNHDA, SQIVND (reference sequence). The CDR3 consists of 12 residues. Trimming cost V 11 bases and J 1 base, with 9 bases left between them. This CDR3 is CAPAVSYNEQFF. The CDR3 DNA reads TGTGCCCCCGCGGTATCCTACAATGAGCAGTTCTTC. The variable domain in full, with the rest retrieved from reference TRBV19 and TRBJ2-1, is DGGITQSPKYLFRKEGQNVTLSCEQNLNHDAMYWYRQDPGQGLRLIYYSQIVNDFQKGDIAEGYSVSREKKESFPLTVTSAQKNPTAFYLCAPAVSYNEQFFGPGTRLTVL.

The genes are TRBV3-1 (or the pseudogene TRBV3-2) and TRBJ2-7; weak D call: TRBD2 (6 bases). Germline CDR1 LGHDT, CDR2 YNNKEL (reference sequence). V was shortened by 0 bases and J by 9 bases, with 9 bases between the two germline ends. The CDR3 has 12 amino acids. The chain's CDR3 is CASSQDQGGQYF. The CDR3 DNA follows: TGTGCCAGCAGCCAAGATCAGGGAGGGCAGTACTTC.

The chain joins TRBV19 to TRBJ1-2; 9 bases are a match to TRBD1. Per germline, CDR1 LNHDA and CDR2 SQIVND (reference sequence). The CDR3 has 16 amino acids. The trim removed 3 bases at V and 6 bases at J, leaving 11 bases unmatched. The CDR3 loop reads CASSILTGQGVNGYTF. CDR3 in DNA: TGTGCCAGTAGTATTCTAACGGGACAGGGTGTAAATGGCTACACCTTC.

Only one count was recorded for this clone. The chain uses TRBV2 and TRBJ1-2; D uncertain. CDR3 length equals 14 residues. Trimming removed 6 bases from V and 6 bases from J, with 17 bases in between. CDR1 is SNHLY and CDR2 is FYNNEI in the germline V gene. The CDR3: CASRLNVLSDGYTF. For the CDR3, the DNA is TGTGCCAGCAGGCTGAACGTACTGTCGGATGGCTACACCTTC.

This clone was picked up a small number of times. The chain couples TRBV27 to TRBJ1-5; D is possibly TRBD1 (5 bases). The germline V and J ends were trimmed by 8 bases and 0 bases, with 14 bases remaining between them. CDR3 length: 15 amino acids. The germline V gene encodes CDR1 MNHEY and CDR2 SMNVEV (reference sequence). CDR3 sequence: CASSREGNSNQPQHF. In nucleotides, the CDR3 is TGTGCCAGCTCTAGGGAGGGGAATAGCAATCAGCCCCAGCATTTT.

V gene TRBV18 combines with J gene TRBJ2-1; weak D call: TRBD2 (5 bases). The V gene lost 6 bases and the J gene lost 9 bases, with 15 bases spanning the gap. The CDR3 is 13 residues long. Germline CDR1 and CDR2: KGHSH and LQKENI. The CDR3 protein is CASSAGVRREQFF. CDR3 DNA: TGTGCCAGCTCCGCCGGGGTCCGACGTGAGCAGTTCTTC.

The chain links TRBV15 to TRBJ1-2; D is perhaps TRBD1 (5 bases). This CDR3 has 13 amino acids. V was shortened by 6 bases and J by 3 bases, with 11 bases between the two germline ends. Germline V gene data show CDR1 as LNHNV and CDR2 as YYDKDF (reference sequence). CDR3 nucleotides: TGTGCCACCAGGGAGGGGAGCTACTATGGCTACACCTTC. It translates to CATREGSYYGYTF.

The table lists this clone with a few counts. The gene calls are TRBV7-2 and TRBJ2-1; D unclear. The V end was cut by 4 bases, the J end by 4 bases, with 11 bases between. The germline V gene has CDR1 SGHTA and CDR2 FQGNSA. This CDR3 region has 14 residues. The CDR3 DNA follows: TGTGCCAGCAGCTCCGAAGTCACTTACAATGAGCAGTTCTTC. Protein product: CASSSEVTYNEQFF.

The CDR3 loop is CASSPTLGQQQYF. The CDR3 bases are TGTGCCAGCAGCCCTACCCTGGGACAACAGCAGTACTTC. The chain combines TRBV11-2 with TRBJ2-7; a possible D gene is TRBD1 (6 bases). This CDR3 region has 13 residues. CDR1 is SGHAT and CDR2 is FQNNGV in the germline V gene. V was pared by 5 bases and J by 8 bases, with 16 bases between.

The CDR3 DNA reads TGTGCCTCCAGCAGGGGGATTGCCGAGCAGTACTTC. Translated, it gives CASSRGIAEQYF. The chain has TRBV2 and TRBJ2-7; 7 bases line up with TRBD1. Unmatched junction bases numbered 10, after V lost 11 bases and J lost 6 bases. Germline assignment: CDR1 SNHLY and CDR2 FYNNEI. The CDR3 has 12 amino acids. The whole variable domain, filled in from reference TRBV2 and TRBJ2-7, reads EPEVTQTPSHQVTQMGQEVILRCVPISNHLYFYWYRQILGQKVEFLVSFYNNEISEKSEIFDDQFSVERPDGSNFTLKIRSTKLEDSAMYFCASSRGIAEQYFGPGTRLTVT.

A single count supports this clone. The chain recombines TRBV11-2 with TRBJ2-3; 14 bases map to TRBD2. The CDR3 extends over 18 amino acids. Losses at the gene ends were 3 bases for V and 0 bases for J; bases not matched to a gene: 5. Germline CDR1 is SGHAT and CDR2 is FQNNGV. The CDR3 bases are TGTGCCAGCAGCTTTGGACTAGCGGGAGGTGGAAGCACAGATACGCAGTATTTT. Protein sequence: CASSFGLAGGGSTDTQYF.

This rearrangement joins TRBV5-5 to TRBJ2-1, with a possible D match to TRBD1 (6 bases). The CDR3 extends over 13 amino acids. From germline, CDR1 is SGHKS and CDR2 YYEKEE (reference sequence). V lost 2 bases and J lost 8, with 11 bases in between. The CDR3 loop is CASSFGGRDEQFF. The DNA for the CDR3 is TGTGCCAGCAGCTTTGGGGGCCGCGATGAGCAGTTCTTC.

The V and J genes are TRBV29-1 and TRBJ2-3, with a tentative D call TRBD2 (5 bases). CDR1 SQVTM and CDR2 ANQGSEA come from the germline V gene. V was pared by 6 bases and J by 2 bases, with 9 bases between. This CDR3 has 12 amino acids. The CDR3 loop is CSVGLTTDTQYF. The CDR3 DNA reads as TGCAGCGTCGGACTTACCACAGATACGCAGTATTTT.

The count of this clone is one. The chain employs TRBV9 and TRBJ1-1; D gene uncertain. V lost 2 bases to trimming and J lost 0 bases, with 5 bases between them. The CDR3 loop spans 13 amino acids. Germline-derived CDR1 and CDR2 are SGDLS and YYNGEE. The CDR3 is CASSVQMNTEAFF. The CDR3 DNA reads as TGTGCCAGCAGCGTCCAGATGAACACTGAAGCTTTCTTT.

The gene calls are TRBV4-3 and TRBJ1-1; D remains ambiguous. Trimming removed 3 bases from V and 3 bases from J, with 8 bases in between. There are 13 residues in the CDR3. Germline CDR1 and CDR2: LGHNA and YSLEER. The CDR3 region has the DNA TGCGCCAGCAGCCATACAATCGACACTGAAGCTTTCTTT. Translating gives CASSHTIDTEAFF.

The CDR3 DNA reads as TGTGCCAGCAGTTACGAACGGAGAGGGGAGCAGTACTTC. This sequence encodes CASSYERRGEQYF. The chain combines TRBV6-2 or TRBV6-3 with TRBJ2-7, with a tentative D call TRBD2 (5 bases). Trimming removed 2 bases at V and 7 bases at J, with 12 bases between. This CDR3 region has 13 residues. The germline V gene has CDR1 MNHEY and CDR2 SVGEGT.

There are a few counts of this clone. This chain connects TRBV11-1 to TRBJ2-7; 11 positions agree with TRBD2. The CDR3 has 14 amino acids. Trimming at V came to 5 bases and at J to 6 bases, leaving 6 bases not matched to a gene. Germline V gene lookup returns CDR1 SGHAT and CDR2 FQDESV (reference sequence). The CDR3 DNA is TGTGCCAGCAGCCATAGCGGGGGGGCCGGCGAGCAGTACTTC. This translates into CASSHSGGAGEQYF. The variable domain in full, with the rest retrieved from reference TRBV11-1 and TRBJ2-7, is EAEVAQSPRYKITEKSQAVAFWCDPISGHATLYWYRQILGQGPELLVQFQDESVVDDSQLPKDRFSAERLKGVDSTLKIQPAELGDSAMYLCASSHSGGAGEQYFGPGTRLTVT.

This chain uses TRBV6-2 or TRBV6-3 with TRBJ2-5, with D maybe TRBD2 (5 bases). V was pared by 6 bases and J by 5 bases, with 13 bases between. The CDR3 has 13 amino acids. The germline V gene has CDR1 MNHEY and CDR2 SVGEGT. The CDR3 here is CASSKTWRETQYF. CDR3 bases: TGTGCCAGCAGCAAGACTTGGAGGGAGACCCAGTACTTC.